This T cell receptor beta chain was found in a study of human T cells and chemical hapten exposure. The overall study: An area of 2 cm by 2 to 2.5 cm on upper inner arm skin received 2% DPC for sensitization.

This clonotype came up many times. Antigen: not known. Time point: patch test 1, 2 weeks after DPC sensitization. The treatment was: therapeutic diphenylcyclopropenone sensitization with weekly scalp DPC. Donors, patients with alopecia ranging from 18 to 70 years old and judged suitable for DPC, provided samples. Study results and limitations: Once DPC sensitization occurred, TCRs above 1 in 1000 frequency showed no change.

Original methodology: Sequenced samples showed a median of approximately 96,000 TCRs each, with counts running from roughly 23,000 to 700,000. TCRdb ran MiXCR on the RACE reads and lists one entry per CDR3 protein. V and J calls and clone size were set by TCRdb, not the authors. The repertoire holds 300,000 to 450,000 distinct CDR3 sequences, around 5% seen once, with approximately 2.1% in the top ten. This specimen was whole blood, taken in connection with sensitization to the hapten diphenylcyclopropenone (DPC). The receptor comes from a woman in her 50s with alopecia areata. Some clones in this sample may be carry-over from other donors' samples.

CDR3 in amino acids: CASSLGLKGQNNQETQYF. The CDR3 nucleotides are TGCGCCAGCAGCTTGGGGCTTAAGGGACAGAATAACCAAGAGACCCAGTACTTC. J is TRBJ2-5 and V is TRBV5-1; 7 bases fit TRBD1. The germline CDR1 and CDR2 sequences are SGHRS and YFSETQ. J gave up 0 bases and V 0 bases, and 11 bases lay outside the gene matches. This CDR3 comprises 18 residues.